The present T cell receptor beta chain was sequenced within a study of CD8 T cells in ankylosing spondylitis. This clonotype was observed many times. CDR1 and CDR2 (germline): LGHDT, YNNKEL (reference sequence). Trimming pared 1 base from V and 9 bases from J, leaving 16 bases between. This CDR3 is 15 amino acids long. One entry per CDR3 protein results from TCRdb running MiXCR on the 5' RACE reads. The data hold 210,000 or so distinct CDR3 sequences, with under 8.5% observed a single time. Source material: blood, either unsorted or a sorted T cell fraction (not recorded which). The chain joins TRBV3-1 to TRBJ2-1; D not certain. This TCR derives from a female donor with ankylosing spondylitis or in good health (not recorded which). CDR3 sequence: CASSQGVGVMGEQFF. The CDR3 DNA follows: TGTGCCAGCAGCCAAGGAGTGGGTGTTATGGGTGAGCAGTTCTTC.